One sample yielded the 26 T cell receptor beta chains listed below, sequenced in a study of cytomegalovirus exposure and HLA in healthy donors (dated by TCRdb to about 2017). Libraries came from the immunoSEQ multiplex PCR assay. For the multiplex PCR, a mixture combining 60 forward primers for TCR Vbeta segments and 13 reverse primers for TCR Jbeta segments was used. The clones in this table, taken by TCRdb from immuneACCESS, are in-frame only. Not every clone is retained; where verified, under half of the shortfall comes from an unresolved V gene, and the cause of the rest is unknown. Within this sample are 33,000 or so clones, with more than 70% of them counted one time only. The ten largest clones add up to about 8% of the sample. Sequencing was carried out using PBMCs. These receptors originate from a young woman in good health and CMV-seropositive.

This clone was seen a handful of times. The chain uses TRBV7-2 and TRBJ1-6; D may be TRBD1 (5 bases). This CDR3 is 15 amino acids long. Trimming removed 5 bases from V and 10 bases from J, with 18 bases in between. Germline assignment: CDR1 SGHTA and CDR2 FQGNSA. The CDR3 is CASSPEGVPRSPLHF. CDR3 DNA: TGTGCCAGCAGCCCCGAAGGGGTTCCTCGATCACCCCTCCACTTT.

This clone was detected a few times. The chain carries TRBV27 and TRBJ2-2; 7 bases map to TRBD1. With V trimmed by 0 bases and J by 4 bases, 2 bases remained unmatched. Germline CDR1 reads MNHEY; CDR2 reads SMNVEV (reference sequence). This CDR3 is 15 amino acids long. The CDR3, as DNA: TGTGCCAGCAGTTTATCAGGGGGCGGCACCGGGGAGCTGTTTTTT. Encoded protein: CASSLSGGGTGELFF.

The gene calls are TRBV2 and TRBJ2-1; 10 bases are shared with TRBD2. From germline, CDR1 is SNHLY and CDR2 FYNNEI. J lost 6 bases, V lost 5 bases, and 10 bases had no gene match. This CDR3 is built from 16 residues. The CDR3: CASSPRGERGGNEQFF. The DNA for the CDR3 is TGTGCCAGCAGTCCGCGCGGGGAGCGGGGGGGCAATGAGCAGTTCTTC.

This clone was recorded a few times. The gene calls are TRBV6-4 and TRBJ2-3; 8 positions match TRBD2. The V segment lost 5 bases and the J segment 3 bases; nucleotides outside the gene matches: 7. This CDR3 spans 15 amino acids. CDR1 MRHNA and CDR2 SNTAGT come from the germline V gene. CDR3 DNA sequence: TGTGCCAGCAGTAAGACCGGGGGGGCAACAGATACGCAGTATTTT. Its protein product is CASSKTGGATDTQYF.

This clone is labeled medium-sized (0.01 to 0.1%). The chain is built from TRBV7-8 and TRBJ2-3; D is perhaps TRBD2 (5 bases). Between the trimmed V and J ends, which lost 1 base and 4 bases, there was a span of 15 bases. The CDR3 contains 16 residues. Germline V gives CDR1 SGHVS, CDR2 FQNEAQ. CDR3 in amino acids: CASSLGVGVRSDTQYF. The CDR3 DNA is TGTGCCAGCAGCTTAGGGGTCGGGGTCAGATCAGATACGCAGTATTTT.

The chain combines TRBV19 with TRBJ2-3; TRBD2 agrees at 14 bases. With V trimmed by 7 bases and J by 0 bases, 6 bases remained unmatched. Germline CDR1 and CDR2: LNHDA and SQIVND (reference sequence). The CDR3 has 17 amino acids. In nucleotides, the CDR3 is TGTGCCAGTACCGGGACTAGCGGGAGACCTAGCACAGATACGCAGTATTTT. It encodes CASTGTSGRPSTDTQYF.

The chain recombines TRBV11-2 with TRBJ2-5; TRBD1 agrees at 7 bases. This CDR3 contains 15 residues. Germline V gene data show CDR1 as SGHAT and CDR2 as FQNNGV. J lost 5 bases, V lost 1 base, and 7 bases had no gene match. The CDR3 spells CASSLVQGRGETQYF. The CDR3 DNA reads as TGTGCCAGCAGCTTAGTACAGGGGCGAGGGGAGACCCAGTACTTC.

The CDR3 DNA reads TGTGCCAGTAGTATTAAGGGACTAGCGGGGATGTACGAGCAGTACTTC. This translates into CASSIKGLAGMYEQYF. The chain links TRBV19 to TRBJ2-7, with 13 bases identical to TRBD2. The CDR3 is 16 residues long. Germline V gene sequence: CDR1 LNHDA, CDR2 SQIVND (reference sequence). The V and J ends lost 3 bases and 4 bases, in that order; junction bases with no gene match: 6.

This clone was observed a handful of times. This rearrangement joins TRBV7-8 to TRBJ2-7, with a possible D match to TRBD1 (6 bases). Trimming cost V 5 bases and J 6 bases, with 11 bases left between them. Germline assignment: CDR1 SGHVS and CDR2 FQNEAQ. This CDR3 spans 12 amino acids. CDR3 amino acids: CASSGQYGEQYF. As DNA, the CDR3 is TGTGCCAGCAGCGGACAGTACGGCGAGCAGTACTTC. Using reference TRBV7-8 and TRBJ2-7 for the parts outside the CDR3, the full variable domain is GAGVSQSPRYKVAKRGQDVALRCDPISGHVSLFWYQQALGQGPEFLTYFQNEAQLDKSGLPSDRFFAERPEGSVSTLKIQRTQQEDSAVYLCASSGQYGEQYFGPGTRLTVT.

About this clone itself: This CDR3 is also generated by other DNA sequences in the sample. This chain uses TRBV9 with TRBJ2-7; TRBD1 matches at 9 bases. J lost 2 bases, V lost 3 bases, and 0 bases had no gene match. Germline lookup yields CDR1 SGDLS and CDR2 YYNGEE. The CDR3 has 13 amino acids. The CDR3 is CASSGQGAYEQYF. The CDR3 bases are TGTGCCAGCAGCGGACAGGGGGCCTACGAGCAGTACTTC. Variable domain in full (rest from reference TRBV9 and TRBJ2-7): DSGVTQTPKHLITATGQRVTLRCSPRSGDLSVYWYQQSLDQGLQFLIQYYNGEERAKGNILERFSAQQFPDLHSELNLSSLELGDSALYFCASSGQGAYEQYFGPGTRLTVT.

This clone was seen a handful of times. V is TRBV19 and J is TRBJ2-1; 7 positions match TRBD1. Trimming removed 4 bases from V and 8 bases from J; junction bases left unmatched: 2. Germline CDR1 LNHDA, CDR2 SQIVND (reference sequence). The CDR3 runs 12 residues. CDR3 region: CASSTQGDEQFF. Written as DNA, the CDR3 is TGTGCCAGTAGTACCCAGGGGGATGAGCAGTTCTTC.

The chain has TRBV5-1 and TRBJ2-3, with 8 bases that match TRBD2. CDR1 and CDR2 from the germline V gene are SGHRS and YFSETQ. Unmatched junction bases numbered 3, after V lost 0 bases and J lost 3 bases. This CDR3 comprises 15 residues. CDR3 in amino acids: CASSLAGRGTDTQYF. In nucleotides, the CDR3 is TGCGCCAGCAGCTTGGCCGGGAGGGGGACAGATACGCAGTATTTT.

V is TRBV5-6 and J is TRBJ1-5; D may be TRBD1 (5 bases). CDR1 and CDR2 (germline): SGHDT, YYEEEE. This CDR3 contains 16 residues. Trimming pared 1 base from V and 4 bases from J, leaving 15 bases between. As DNA, the CDR3 is TGTGCCAGCAGCTTGACCGGGACTTTTGGGAATCAGCCCCAGCATTTT. The encoded protein is CASSLTGTFGNQPQHF.

This clone has only one observation. J is TRBJ2-3 and V is TRBV6-6, with D possibly TRBD1 on 5 matching bases. Germline V gene data show CDR1 as MNHNY and CDR2 as SVGAGI (reference sequence). This CDR3 has 15 amino acids. V lost 6 bases and J lost 6, with 19 bases in between. This CDR3 reads CASSQKPDSTDTQYF. DNA for the CDR3: TGTGCCAGCAGCCAGAAACCCGACAGTACGGATACGCAGTATTTT.

The chain couples TRBV5-1 to TRBJ2-1; weak D call: TRBD1 (5 bases). The CDR3 length is 16 residues. Deletions cut 4 bases from V and 7 bases from J, with 21 bases between. The germline V gene encodes CDR1 SGHRS and CDR2 YFSETQ. The CDR3 loop reads CASSTGQGTLGNEQFF. The CDR3 DNA reads as TGCGCCAGCAGCACCGGTCAGGGCACCCTGGGGAATGAGCAGTTCTTC.

In DNA, the CDR3 is TGTGCCAGCAATCGACAGGGTACAGAAAACTATGGCTACACCTTC. It specifies CASNRQGTENYGYTF. The chain links TRBV6-6 to TRBJ1-2; 7 bases are shared with TRBD1. Germline V gene lookup returns CDR1 MNHNY and CDR2 SVGAGI (reference sequence). The CDR3 length is 15 residues. J was trimmed by 2 bases and V by 7 bases; bases with no gene match: 10.

The chain has TRBV7-7 and TRBJ2-5; D ambiguous. Germline-derived CDR1 and CDR2 are SSHAT and FNYEAQ (reference sequence). V lost 3 bases and J lost 5, with 13 bases in between. CDR3 length: 14 amino acids. CDR3 DNA sequence: TGTGCCAGCAGCTTGGGCCTTTTCGACGAGACCCAGTACTTC. Translating gives CASSLGLFDETQYF.

V usage is TRBV25-1 and J usage is TRBJ1-4; tentative D call: TRBD1 (6 bases). This CDR3 region has 15 residues. From germline, CDR1 is MGHDK and CDR2 SYGVNS. V shed 6 bases and J shed 2 bases, with 13 bases lying between them. CDR3 in amino acids: CASSRGAFTNEKLFF. The CDR3 DNA follows: TGTGCCAGCAGCCGGGGGGCATTTACTAATGAAAAACTGTTTTTT.

The gene calls are TRBV9 and TRBJ2-6, with TRBD1 identical over 11 bases. There are 19 residues in the CDR3. V lost 3 bases and J lost 4; bases outside the gene matches: 12. The germline gives CDR1 SGDLS, CDR2 YYNGEE. Written as DNA, the CDR3 is TGTGCCAGCAGCGGGGGACAGGGGGTGGACCTGGGAGGGGCCAACGTCCTGACTTTC. Translating gives CASSGGQGVDLGGANVLTF.

The chain carries TRBV5-1 and TRBJ2-3; 9 nucleotides agree with TRBD1. CDR3 length equals 16 residues. After removal of 6 bases from V and 5 bases from J, the junction contained 13 bases not matched to a gene. The V gene's germline CDR1 is SGHRS and CDR2 YFSETQ. CDR3 in amino acids: CASTLGTGTFQDTQYF. The CDR3 bases are TGCGCCAGCACCCTGGGGACAGGGACCTTCCAAGATACGCAGTATTTT.

This clone has more than one count but fewer than ten. The rearrangement links TRBV27 to TRBJ2-1, with D unclear. V lost 6 bases to trimming and J lost 4 bases, with 10 bases between them. The germline V gene has CDR1 MNHEY and CDR2 SMNVEV (reference sequence). CDR3 length: 13 amino acids. For the CDR3, the DNA is TGTGCCAGCAGACGATCCAGTTACAATGAGCAGTTCTTC. Translated: CASRRSSYNEQFF.

This clone was observed a few times. Its ends do not fully match the called genes, so a read error is possible. The V gene is TRBV5-5, the J gene TRBJ1-1; a weak D match, TRBD1 (5 bases). This CDR3 region has 14 residues. Looked up from germline, CDR1 is SGHKS and CDR2 is YYEKEE (reference sequence). CDR3 amino acids: CASNLGSGGTEAFF. Written as DNA, the CDR3 is TGTGCCAGCAACTTGGGGTCGGGGGGTACTGAAGCTTTCTTT.

A few counts support this clone. The CDR3 here is CASSMGQGGGMNTEAFF. The DNA of the CDR3 is TGTGCCAGCTCAATGGGACAGGGGGGAGGAATGAACACTGAAGCTTTCTTT. The V gene is TRBV18, the J gene TRBJ1-1; 11 nucleotides agree with TRBD1. After removal of 5 bases from V and 0 bases from J, the junction contained 8 bases not matched to a gene. Germline loops: CDR1 KGHSH, CDR2 LQKENI. CDR3 length: 17 residues.

This chain connects TRBV19 to TRBJ1-4, with no clear D. Germline assignment: CDR1 LNHDA and CDR2 SQIVND (reference sequence). The germline V and J ends were trimmed by 5 bases and 5 bases, with 15 bases remaining between them. This CDR3 has 15 amino acids. The CDR3: CASSLQRGRNEKLFF. For the CDR3, the DNA is TGTGCCAGTAGTTTGCAGCGCGGTCGAAATGAAAAACTGTTTTTT.

Here the CDR3 reads CASSVGQGIGETQYF. Here the CDR3 DNA reads TGTGCCAGCAGCGTCGGACAGGGGATAGGAGAGACCCAGTACTTC. The V call is TRBV9, the J call TRBJ2-5; 9 nucleotides line up with TRBD1. In germline, CDR1 is SGDLS, CDR2 YYNGEE. The CDR3 consists of 15 residues. V lost 2 bases and J lost 4; bases outside the gene matches: 6.

In this sample, this clone turned up a few times. The chain recombines TRBV21-1 with TRBJ1-1; the table's D call, TRBD1, has no DNA check behind it. TRBV21-1 is shown as a pseudogene. This CDR3 region has 16 residues. The CDR3 protein is CASRVTGGRRGTEAFF. CDR3 nucleotides: TGTGCCAGCAGGGTTACAGGGGGCCGCCGGGGCACTGAAGCTTTCTTT.